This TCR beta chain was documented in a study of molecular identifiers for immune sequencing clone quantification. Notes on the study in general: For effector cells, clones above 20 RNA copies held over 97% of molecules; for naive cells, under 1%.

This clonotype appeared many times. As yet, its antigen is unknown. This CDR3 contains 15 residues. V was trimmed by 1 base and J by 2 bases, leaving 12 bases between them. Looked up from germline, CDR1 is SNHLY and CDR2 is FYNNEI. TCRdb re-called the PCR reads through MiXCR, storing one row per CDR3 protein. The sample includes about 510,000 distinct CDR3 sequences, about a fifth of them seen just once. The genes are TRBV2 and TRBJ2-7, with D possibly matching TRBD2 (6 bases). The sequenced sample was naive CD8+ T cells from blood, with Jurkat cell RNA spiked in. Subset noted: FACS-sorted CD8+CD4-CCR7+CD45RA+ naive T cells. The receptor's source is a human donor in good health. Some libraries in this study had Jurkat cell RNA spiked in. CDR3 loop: CASSEGRDGTYEQYF. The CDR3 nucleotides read TGTGCCAGCAGTGAAGGGAGGGATGGGACCTACGAGCAGTACTTC.